The sequence of this T cell receptor (beta chain) was determined in a study of memory CD4+ T cells and cytomegalovirus serostatus. The assay was immunoSEQ multiplex PCR, and TCRdb's table has in-frame clones only and misses some. The table includes under 55,000 clones, 83% detected once. The CDR3 is 13 amino acids. Trimming stripped 0 bases from V and 7 bases from J, with 9 bases between. Germline CDR1 and CDR2: LGHNA and YNFKEQ. The sort gate was single viable CD3+CD4+CD8-CD45RO+ cells for memory CD4+ T cells. Total CD4+ T cells were enriched by CD4 positive selection. The V call is TRBV4-2, the J call TRBJ2-5, with D hard to call. Sequencing input: memory CD4+ T cells from blood. The TCR originated in an adult in good health and CMV-seropositive. CDR3 in DNA: TGTGCCAGCAGCCAAGATCAGGTCGGGACCCAGTACTTC. Amino acid sequence: CASSQDQVGTQYF.